The 25 T cell receptor beta chains below all came from one sample that was sequenced in a study of T cell repertoires in cytomegalovirus infection. The antigens these receptors bind are not known. TCRdb passed the reads through MiXCR, listing each CDR3 protein once. There are tens of thousands of distinct CDR3 sequences in the sample; more than 20% occur only once, and approximately 49% lies in the top ten. The source was CD8+ T cells from cultured PBMCs, collected from culture after CMV antigen stimulation. These receptors all stem from a human donor in good health (CMV status not recorded). Some clones in this sample may be carry-over from other donors' samples.

In this sample, this clonotype turned up a few times. The genes are TRBV24-1 and TRBJ2-5; weak D call: TRBD2 (6 bases). CDR1 and CDR2 from the germline V gene are KGHDR and SFDVKD. V was clipped by 1 base and J by 3 bases, with 8 bases between them. The CDR3 runs 14 residues. CDR3 residues: CATSDFGGEETQYF. The CDR3 nucleotides read TGTGCCACCAGTGATTTCGGGGGAGAAGAGACCCAGTACTTC.

This clonotype occurred many times. The chain couples TRBV12-3 or TRBV12-4 to TRBJ2-5; D not resolved. V lost 5 bases and J 4 bases, leaving 11 bases between the germline ends. This CDR3 contains 13 residues. In nucleotides, the CDR3 is TGTGCCAGCAGTCCCAATTGGGGAGAGACCCAGTACTTC. As protein: CASSPNWGETQYF.

In this sample, this clonotype turned up many times. J is TRBJ2-3 and V is TRBV20-1, with TRBD2 matching over 8 bases. The CDR3 consists of 18 residues. With V trimmed by 0 bases and J by 0 bases, 11 bases remained unmatched. Germline lookup yields CDR1 DFQATT and CDR2 SNEGSKA (reference sequence). The CDR3 region has the DNA TGCAGTGCTAGAGATCCAAGCGGGGGCCCTCCTAGCACAGATACGCAGTATTTT. It translates to CSARDPSGGPPSTDTQYF.

This clonotype was seen more than once but under ten times. The chain couples TRBV14 to TRBJ1-2, with D possibly TRBD1 on 5 matching bases. Trimming removed 2 bases from V and 0 bases from J, with 7 bases in between. The germline V gene has CDR1 SGHDN and CDR2 FVKESK. This CDR3 comprises 14 residues. The CDR3 reads CASSQRGSNYGYTF. For the CDR3, the DNA is TGTGCCAGCAGCCAAAGGGGATCTAACTATGGCTACACCTTC.

This clonotype was seen many times. The chain is built from TRBV7-8 and TRBJ2-2; tentatively, D is TRBD2 (6 bases). The CDR3 extends over 14 amino acids. V was cut by 3 bases and J by 4 bases, with 9 bases left in between. Germline values: CDR1 SGHVS, CDR2 FQNEAQ. The CDR3 region has the DNA TGTGCCAGCAGCTTCCTCGGGGGCACCGGGGAGCTGTTTTTT. As protein: CASSFLGGTGELFF.

The chain employs TRBV11-2 and TRBJ1-2; D is unresolved. Trimming took 8 bases from V and 3 from J, leaving 10 bases between them. From germline, CDR1 is SGHAT and CDR2 FQNNGV. The CDR3 extends over 12 amino acids. CDR3 DNA sequence: TGTGCCAGCTTCGCGAGAGACTATGGCTACACCTTC. It codes for CASFARDYGYTF.

This chain connects TRBV2 to TRBJ1-5; perhaps TRBD1 as D (6 bases). There are 16 residues in the CDR3. V shed 6 bases and J shed 1 base, with 16 bases lying between them. The germline V gene encodes CDR1 SNHLY and CDR2 FYNNEI. The CDR3 protein is CASSGGGGLSNQPQHF. The CDR3 bases are TGTGCCAGCAGCGGGGGGGGGGGCTTGAGCAATCAGCCCCAGCATTTT.

J is TRBJ2-1 and V is TRBV6-6; D call uncertain. Germline V lookup: CDR1 MNHNY, CDR2 SVGAGI (reference sequence). The V end was cut by 5 bases, the J end by 8 bases, with 13 bases between. There are 13 residues in the CDR3. The CDR3 region has the DNA TGTGCCAGCAGTCCCGTGGATATGTATGAGCAGTTCTTC. Its translation is CASSPVDMYEQFF.

This clonotype was observed a few times. The V call is TRBV28, the J call TRBJ2-1, with 8 bases aligning to TRBD1. The J segment lost 8 bases and the V segment lost 2 bases, leaving 8 bases of the junction unmatched. The CDR3 has 15 amino acids. Germline loops: CDR1 MDHEN, CDR2 SYDVKM. The CDR3 DNA follows: TGTGCCAGCAGTTTAGGGCAGGGGGCGCGTGATGAGCAGTTCTTC. Protein product: CASSLGQGARDEQFF. The whole variable domain, filled in from reference TRBV28 and TRBJ2-1, reads DVKVTQSSRYLVKRTGEKVFLECVQDMDHENMFWYRQDPGLGLRLIYFSYDVKMKEKGDIPEGYSVSREKKERFSLILESASTNQTSMYLCASSLGQGARDEQFFGPGTRLTVL.

The table lists this clonotype with many counts. The genes are TRBV4-2 and TRBJ1-1; D possibly corresponds to TRBD1 (6 bases). V was cut by 3 bases and J by 6 bases, with 14 bases left in between. The CDR3 has 14 amino acids. CDR1 is LGHNA, CDR2 YNFKEQ, per germline. CDR3 loop: CASSHSTGYPEAFF. The CDR3, as DNA: TGTGCCAGCAGCCACTCGACAGGCTACCCTGAAGCTTTCTTT.

The rearrangement uses TRBV7-9 and TRBJ2-7, with D unresolved. Germline V gives CDR1 SEHNR, CDR2 FQNEAQ (reference sequence). V lost 1 base and J lost 4, with 8 bases in between. CDR3 length equals 13 residues. Here the CDR3 reads CASSLDQFYEQYF. As DNA, the CDR3 is TGTGCCAGCAGCTTAGACCAATTTTACGAGCAGTACTTC. Full variable domain (remainder filled in from reference TRBV7-9 and TRBJ2-7): DTGVSQNPRHKITKRGQNVTFRCDPISEHNRLYWYRQTLGQGPEFLTYFQNEAQLEKSRLLSDRFSAERPKGSFSTLEIQRTEQGDSAMYLCASSLDQFYEQYFGPGTRLTVT.

V gene TRBV29-1 combines with J gene TRBJ2-2; D is possibly TRBD1 or TRBD2 (5 bases each). Trimming removed 3 bases from V and 7 bases from J, with 12 bases in between. In germline, CDR1 is SQVTM, CDR2 ANQGSEA. CDR3 length: 13 residues. CDR3 sequence (DNA): TGCAGCGTTGAGGATGGGGGTTTCGGGGAGCTGTTTTTT. Amino acid sequence: CSVEDGGFGELFF.

This clonotype was recorded a few times. A junction boundary mismatches the germline segment, possibly from a read error. This CDR3 reads CASSPRGLGELFF. The CDR3 DNA reads TGTGCTAGCAGCCCAAGGGGACTCGGGGAGCTGTTTTTT. The chain is built from TRBV7-6 and TRBJ2-2; D might be TRBD2 (6 bases). CDR1 is SGHVS and CDR2 is FNYEAQ in the germline V gene. The length of the CDR3 is 13 residues.

In this sample, this clonotype turned up many times. The rearrangement uses TRBV4-3 and TRBJ1-6, with D perhaps TRBD1 (5 bases). Trimming left V 0 bases short and J 7 bases short, with 13 bases between. CDR3 length: 16 amino acids. Germline CDR1 and CDR2: LGHNA and YSLEER. DNA for the CDR3: TGCGCCAGCAGCCAAGATCGGGGCCTAACGAATTCACCCCTCCACTTT. This gives the protein CASSQDRGLTNSPLHF.

This clonotype came up many times. This rearrangement joins TRBV27 to TRBJ2-5; 12 positions agree with TRBD2. J was trimmed by 5 bases and V by 5 bases; bases with no gene match: 6. The CDR3 is made up of 15 amino acids. Germline V gene data show CDR1 as MNHEY and CDR2 as SMNVEV (reference sequence). The CDR3 is CASSPSGGAPETQYF. CDR3 nucleotide sequence: TGTGCCAGCAGTCCTAGCGGGGGGGCTCCGGAGACCCAGTACTTC.

CDR3 nucleotides: TGCGCCAGCAGCTTGGGCGGAACGAGCACAGATACGCAGTATTTT. It encodes CASSLGGTSTDTQYF. This sequence joins TRBV5-1 and TRBJ2-3; no clear D gene. The V gene lost 0 bases and the J gene lost 0 bases, with 8 bases spanning the gap. The CDR3 contains 15 residues. In germline, CDR1 is SGHRS, CDR2 YFSETQ.

This chain joins TRBV4-1 and TRBJ2-3; D is undetermined. Trimming pared 3 bases from V and 1 base from J, leaving 11 bases between. Germline V gene data show CDR1 as MGHRA and CDR2 as YSYEKL. This CDR3 spans 15 amino acids. As DNA, the CDR3 is TGCGCCAGCAGCCAGTGGTCTCCTGGCACAGATACGCAGTATTTT. This translates into CASSQWSPGTDTQYF.

The V call is TRBV2, the J call TRBJ2-5, with a weak D call TRBD2 (7 bases). The CDR3 has 16 amino acids. V was cut by 3 bases and J by 2 bases, with 16 bases left in between. Germline V gives CDR1 SNHLY, CDR2 FYNNEI. CDR3 region: CASSEPQGRGQETQYF. The DNA for the CDR3 is TGTGCCAGCAGTGAGCCCCAGGGGAGGGGGCAAGAGACCCAGTACTTC.

The chain carries TRBV2 and TRBJ2-7, with TRBD2 as a possible D gene (5 bases). This CDR3 region has 13 residues. V was clipped by 7 bases and J by 0 bases, with 10 bases between them. The germline V gene encodes CDR1 SNHLY and CDR2 FYNNEI. The CDR3 spells CASKSGSSYEQYF. The CDR3 region has the DNA TGTGCCAGCAAAAGCGGTAGCTCCTACGAGCAGTACTTC.

In this sample, this clonotype turned up a few times. The chain employs TRBV3-1 and TRBJ2-3, with D perhaps matching TRBD1 (6 bases). Trimming shortened V by 2 bases and J by 1 base, and 10 bases separated the two germline ends. CDR1 is LGHDT, CDR2 YNNKEL, per germline (reference sequence). The CDR3 has 15 residues. CDR3 sequence (DNA): TGTGCCAGCAGCCAAAACCAGGGGCGCACAGATACGCAGTATTTT. Amino acid sequence: CASSQNQGRTDTQYF.

This clonotype was detected ten times or more. The chain links TRBV7-2 to TRBJ1-3; D call uncertain. Germline CDR1 SGHTA, CDR2 FQGNSA. With 1 base removed from V and 0 bases from J, the gap between germline ends came to 4 bases. CDR3 size: 14 residues. The chain's CDR3 is CASSLGGSGNTIYF. Here the CDR3 DNA reads TGTGCCAGCAGCTTAGGGGGCTCTGGAAACACCATATATTTT.

The V call is TRBV2, the J call TRBJ1-1; 7 nucleotides match TRBD1. The CDR3 has 16 residues. V gave up 8 bases and J gave up 1 base; unmatched junction bases: 13. Germline V CDR1 and CDR2: SNHLY, FYNNEI. The CDR3 region has the DNA TGTGCCAGCGGAGGCAGGGGGGAGGTCTGGAACACTGAAGCTTTCTTT. It specifies CASGGRGEVWNTEAFF.

About this clonotype: The junction shows a germline mismatch at one end, possibly a read error. V and J are TRBV15 and TRBJ2-5, with D perhaps TRBD2 (6 bases). This CDR3 contains 16 residues. Germline CDR1 is LNHNV and CDR2 is YYDKDF (reference sequence). The DNA of the CDR3 is TGTGCCACCAGCAGTCCCGGGACTTCCTACCAAGGGACCCAGTACTTC. The encoded protein is CATSSPGTSYQGTQYF.

This clonotype was observed at least ten times. The rearrangement uses TRBV7-2 and TRBJ1-1; the match to TRBD1 covers 9 bases. J was trimmed by 5 bases and V by 5 bases; bases with no gene match: 6. CDR3 length: 14 amino acids. Per germline, CDR1 SGHTA and CDR2 FQGNSA. CDR3 sequence reads: CASSPGGTGTEAFF. The CDR3 DNA reads TGTGCCAGCAGCCCGGGGGGGACAGGGACTGAAGCTTTCTTT.

This clonotype appeared a few times. The chain employs TRBV20-1 and TRBJ2-7; TRBD2 agrees at 7 bases. V was pared by 6 bases and J by 0 bases, with 8 bases of the junction left unmatched. CDR3 length: 14 amino acids. The germline V gene encodes CDR1 DFQATT and CDR2 SNEGSKA (reference sequence). CDR3 loop: CSAQTSDYSYEQYF. The CDR3 DNA sequence: TGCAGTGCCCAAACTAGCGACTACTCCTACGAGCAGTACTTC.